This T cell receptor (beta chain) originates from a study of PD-L1 blockade in urothelial cancer. Study overall: Most of the 29 patients were men who had bladder-origin urothelial cancer. Per blood sample, T cells had a median of roughly 150,000. Chemotherapy regimens numbering 0 to 3 had been given to patients.

Sequenced by immunoSEQ multiplex PCR; TCRdb stores in-frame clones only, minus some. This sample yields 60,000 to 70,000 clones, of which approximately 81% are seen a single time; 3.2% belongs to the top ten. Specified time point: pretreatment peripheral blood. The sequencing here drew on PBMCs, taken around atezolizumab (anti-PD-L1) treatment. The TCR sequence derives from a man in his 70s with urothelial cancer.

This CDR3 reads CAISEGLYEQYF. The DNA of the CDR3 is TGTGCCATCAGTGAGGGACTCTACGAGCAGTACTTC. The genes are TRBV10-3 and TRBJ2-7; tentatively, D is TRBD2 (5 bases). Per germline, CDR1 ENHRY and CDR2 SYGVKD. The CDR3 loop spans 12 amino acids. With 2 bases removed from V and 3 bases from J, the gap between germline ends came to 5 bases.